This TCR beta chain was documented in a study of T cell repertoires in cytomegalovirus infection. One entry per CDR3 protein, called by TCRdb with MiXCR from the reads. The sample carries about 740,000 distinct CDR3 sequences, approximately 34% recorded once. The CDR3 is 19 residues long. V lost 4 bases, J lost 4 bases, and 25 bases lay in between. The germline V gene has CDR1 MGHRA and CDR2 YSYEKL. J is TRBJ1-4 and V is TRBV4-1, with TRBD1 as a possible D gene (6 bases). The specimen was PBMCs. The source of this sequence is a human donor in good health (CMV status not recorded). Some clones in this sample may be carry-over from other donors' samples. CDR3 coding DNA: TGCGCCAGCAGCCCAAGAGAGGTTGGGGGCTTGCCCTTTAATGAAAAACTGTTTTTT. Amino acids: CASSPREVGGLPFNEKLFF.